The clone carrying this T cell receptor beta chain was observed many times. The antigen is not known. The V and J ends lost 1 base and 0 bases respectively, with 6 bases between them. Per germline, CDR1 SGHTA and CDR2 FQGTGA. This CDR3 spans 14 amino acids. Criteria for exclusion of patients were uncontrolled infection, other autoimmune disease, pregnancy or lactation. Every diagnosis used clinical symptoms, serum thyroxine and TRAb, thyroid ultrasound and orbital computed tomography. A sample of blood taken at first hyperthyroidism diagnosis preceded any ophthalmopathy symptoms. What was amplified from RNA transcripts were TCR beta CDR3 regions. Initially, a first-round RT-PCR of the TCR CDR3 employed the HTBI primer set. Via MiXCR, TCRdb re-called the multiplex PCR reads, giving one row per CDR3 protein. The sample shows about 720,000 distinct CDR3 sequences, roughly 20% of them seen only once. These data come from a study of T cells in Graves' hyperthyroidism and ophthalmopathy.

General observations from the study: Researchers report that a 13 V-J model separated ophthalmopathy from stable hyperthyroidism.

V gene TRBV7-3 combines with J gene TRBJ1-1; D remains unclear. The receptor's source is a woman in her forties or fifties with Graves' hyperthyroidism that later progressed to Graves' ophthalmopathy. Material: blood. The CDR3 protein is CASSLNRMNTEAFF. CDR3 nucleotides: TGTGCCAGCAGCTTAAACAGAATGAACACTGAAGCTTTCTTT.